The 4 T cell receptor beta chains listed next were all sequenced from one sample in a study of early T cells in non-severe SARS-CoV-2 infection. TCRdb called the 5' RACE reads again in MiXCR, with one record for every CDR3 protein. The sample has 55,000 to 75,000 distinct CDR3 sequences, 12% seen once. Material: whole blood. These receptor sequences come from an adult who was a healthcare worker with PCR-confirmed SARS-CoV-2 infection or an uninfected control (not recorded which).

V usage is TRBV27 and J usage is TRBJ1-5, with D unresolved. The CDR3 is 11 amino acids. The germline gives CDR1 MNHEY, CDR2 SMNVEV (reference sequence). V lost 8 bases to trimming and J lost 4 bases, with 6 bases between them. Here the CDR3 reads CASGYNQPQHF. In DNA form, the CDR3 reads TGTGCCAGCGGTTATAATCAGCCCCAGCATTTT.

The V gene is TRBV11-3, the J gene TRBJ2-1, with D maybe TRBD2 (6 bases). The length of the CDR3 is 16 residues. The germline V gene encodes CDR1 SGHNT and CDR2 YENEEA. V was shortened by 1 base and J by 8 bases, with 18 bases between the two germline ends. CDR3 protein: CASSLAGAAAGYEQFF. In DNA form, the CDR3 reads TGTGCCAGCAGCTTAGCGGGAGCAGCGGCCGGCTATGAGCAGTTCTTC.

The table lists this clonotype with many counts. At one of its ends the junction is not consistent with the germline gene, which may arise from a read error. The rearrangement uses TRBV28 and TRBJ2-7; D may correspond to TRBD1 or TRBD2 (6 bases each). Germline V CDR1 and CDR2: MDHEN, SYDVKM. The CDR3 totals 12 residues. CDR3 coding DNA: TGTGCCAGCAGCTCCCAAGGGACTTTAGGGGGCTTC. Residues: CASSSQGTLGGF.

Only a few counts were recorded for this clonotype. J is TRBJ1-6 and V is TRBV27; TRBD1 agrees at 7 bases. J gave up 6 bases and V 0 bases, and 8 bases lay outside the gene matches. The CDR3 runs to 17 residues. Per germline, CDR1 MNHEY and CDR2 SMNVEV (reference sequence). The CDR3 bases are TGTGCCAGCAGTTTATCGATCAGGACAGGATTTAATTCACCCCTCCACTTT. This codes for CASSLSIRTGFNSPLHF.